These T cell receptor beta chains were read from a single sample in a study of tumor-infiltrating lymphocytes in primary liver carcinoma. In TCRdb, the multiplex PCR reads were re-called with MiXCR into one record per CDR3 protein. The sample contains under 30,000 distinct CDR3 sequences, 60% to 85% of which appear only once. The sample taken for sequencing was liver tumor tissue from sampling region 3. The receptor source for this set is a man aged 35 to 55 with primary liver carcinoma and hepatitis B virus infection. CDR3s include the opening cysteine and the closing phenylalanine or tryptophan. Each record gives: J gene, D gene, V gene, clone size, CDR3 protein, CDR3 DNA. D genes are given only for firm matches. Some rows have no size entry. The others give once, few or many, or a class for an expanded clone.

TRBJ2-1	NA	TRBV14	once	CVSSQDRWDSYNEQFF	TGTGTAAGCAGCCAAGATAGGTGGGACTCCTACAATGAGCAGTTCTTC
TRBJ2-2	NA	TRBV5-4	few	CASRIAGTGELFF	TGTGCTAGCAGGATTGCCGGCACCGGGGAGCTGTTTTTT
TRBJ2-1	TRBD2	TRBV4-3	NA	CASSRATRTSGRAGNEQFF	TGCGCCAGCAGCCGAGCTACGAGGACTAGCGGGAGGGCCGGCAATGAGCAGTTCTTC
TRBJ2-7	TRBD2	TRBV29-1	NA	CSVATSGTEGEQYF	TGCAGCGTCGCTACTAGCGGGACTGAAGGCGAGCAGTACTTC
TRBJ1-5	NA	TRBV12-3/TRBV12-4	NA	CASSFGQGINQPRHF	NA
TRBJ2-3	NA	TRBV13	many	CASSLRSIDTQYF	TGTGCCAGCAGCCTCCGCTCGATTGACACGCAGTATTTT
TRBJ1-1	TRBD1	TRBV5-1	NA	CASSVTGGNTETFF	TGCGCCAGCAGCGTGACAGGGGGGAACACTGAAACTTTCTTT
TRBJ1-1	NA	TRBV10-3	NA	CAMSIPGQGTEVFF	TGTGCCATGTCCATTCCGGGCCAGGGGACTGAAGTTTTCTTT
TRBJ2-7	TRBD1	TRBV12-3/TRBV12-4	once	CASSLGQGAGYEQYF	TGTGCCAGCAGTTTAGGACAGGGGGCCGGCTATGAGCAGTACTTC
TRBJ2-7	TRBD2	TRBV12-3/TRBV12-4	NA	CTSSPISTSGSPYEQYF	TGTACCAGCAGTCCAATATCGACTAGCGGGAGCCCCTACGAGCAGTACTTC
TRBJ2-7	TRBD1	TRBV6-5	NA	CASRPGQATSFYEQYF	TGTGCCAGTAGGCCCGGACAGGCAACATCCTTTTACGAGCAGTATTTC
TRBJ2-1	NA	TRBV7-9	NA	CASSLPYQGPNANEQFF	TGTGCCAGCAGCTTACCATATCAGGGACCTAATGCAAATGAGCAATTCTTC
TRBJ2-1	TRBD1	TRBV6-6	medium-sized	CASSYYRDSPFKYEQFF	TGTGCCAGCAGTTACTATAGGGACAGCCCTTTTAAATATGAGCAGTTCTTC
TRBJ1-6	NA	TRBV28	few	CASSPILGLYNSPLHF	TGTGCCAGCAGTCCCATTCTGGGACTGTATAATTCACCCCTCCACTTT
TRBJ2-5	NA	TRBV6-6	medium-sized	CASSTPGGPPQETQYF	TGTGCCAGCAGTACCCCCGGGGGGCCGCCCCAAGAGACCCAGTACTTC
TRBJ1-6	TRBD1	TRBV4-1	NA	CTSSHHVQGADSPLHF	TGCACCAGCAGCCACCACGTACAGGGGGCGGACTCACCCCTCCACTTT
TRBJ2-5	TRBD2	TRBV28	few	CPSSLLVGSGMIETQYF	TGTCCCAGTAGTTTACTTGTCGGTAGCGGGATGATTGAGACCCAGTACTTC
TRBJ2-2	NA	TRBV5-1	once	CASKRGENTGKLSF	TGCGCCAGTAAAAGGGGGGAGAACACCGGGAAGCTGTCTTTT
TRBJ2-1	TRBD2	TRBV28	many	CASTLAGFGEQFF	TGTGCCAGCACACTAGCGGGATTTGGGGAGCAGTTCTTC
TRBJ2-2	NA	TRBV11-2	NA	CACSLALGGAITGELLF	TGTGCCTGCAGCTTAGCATTAGGAGGGGCGATCACCGGGGAGCTGTTATTT
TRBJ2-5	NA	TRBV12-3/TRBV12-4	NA	CASSLTAGGAQYF	TGTGCCAGCAGTTTAACGGCTGGGGGAGCCCAGTACTTC
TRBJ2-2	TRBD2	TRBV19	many	CASSKVLAGVFTGELFF	TGTGCCAGTAGCAAGGTGCTAGCGGGAGTGTTCACCGGGGAGCTGTTTTTT
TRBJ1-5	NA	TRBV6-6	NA	CASSYPPTCETQPQHF	TGTGCCAGCAGTTATCCCCCGACATGTGAGACTCAGCCTCAGCATTTT
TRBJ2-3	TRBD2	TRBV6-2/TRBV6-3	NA	CTGASSGRGDTQYF	TGTACCGGAGCCTCTAGCGGTAGGGGAGATACGCAGTATTTT
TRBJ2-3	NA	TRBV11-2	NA	CASRRQPINPTDTQYF	TGCGCCAGCAGGCGACAACCCATCAATCCCACCGATACGCAGTATTTT
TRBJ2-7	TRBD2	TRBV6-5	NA	CVSNYSTSGSLVYEQYF	TGTGTCAGCAATTACTCAACTAGCGGGAGCTTGGTTTACGAGCAGTACTTC
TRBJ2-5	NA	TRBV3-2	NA	CASSQDSGRASRQETQYF	TGTGCCAGCAGCCAGGATAGTGGCAGGGCGAGTAGGCAAGAGACCCAGTACTTC
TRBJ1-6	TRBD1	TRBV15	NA	CATNRADRVYSPLHF	TGCGCCACCAACAGAGCAGACAGGGTTTATTCACCCCTCCACTTT
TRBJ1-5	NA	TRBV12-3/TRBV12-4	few	CVSSLDEGNQPQHF	TGTGTCAGTAGCTTAGATGAGGGCAATCAGCCCCAGCATTTT
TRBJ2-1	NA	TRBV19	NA	CASSRGQANYNEQFF	TGTGCCAGTAGCCGCGGACAAGCCAACTACAATGAGCAGTTCTTC
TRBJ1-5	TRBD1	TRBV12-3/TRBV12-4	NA	CASSSLGAGGAARAQHF	TGTGCCAGCAGTTCCTTGGGGGCAGGGGGGGCCGCTCGTGCCCAGCATTTT
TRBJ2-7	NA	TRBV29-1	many	CSARPDYEQYF	TGCAGCGCTAGACCTGATTACGAGCAGTACTTC
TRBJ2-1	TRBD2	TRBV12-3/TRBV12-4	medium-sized	CASSFRGGPNEQFF	TGTGCCAGCAGTTTTCGGGGAGGGCCCAATGAGCAGTTCTTC
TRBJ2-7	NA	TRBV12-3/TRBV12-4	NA	CASGLGQGANYEEYF	TGTGCGAGCGGTTTAGGACAAGGGGCCAACTACGAGGAGTACTTC
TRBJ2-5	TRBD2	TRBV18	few	CASSLRTSGSEKAHYF	TGTGCCAGCTCACTAAGGACTAGCGGGAGTGAGAAGGCCCATTACTTC
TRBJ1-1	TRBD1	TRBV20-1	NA	CSARVTGGGFEAFF	TGCAGTGCTAGAGTTACAGGGGGCGGATTTGAAGCTTTCTTT
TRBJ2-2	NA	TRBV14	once	CASSQTTGLGGLFF	TGCGCCAGCAGCCAAACAACAGGCCTCGGGGGGCTGTTTTTT
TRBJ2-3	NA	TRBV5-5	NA	CANSFGLDTQYF	TGTGCCAACAGCTTTGGACTCGACACGCAGTATTTT
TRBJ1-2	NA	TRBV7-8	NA	CVSSPDTQDYTF	TGTGTCAGCAGCCCTGACACCCAAGACTACACCTTC
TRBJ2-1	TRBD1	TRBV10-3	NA	CANRDSNNERFF	TGTGCCAATCGGGACAGCAACAATGAGCGGTTCTTC
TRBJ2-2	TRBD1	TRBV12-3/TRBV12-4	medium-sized	CASSHHRGAGELFF	TGTGCCAGCAGCCACCACAGGGGGGCCGGGGAGCTGTTTTTT
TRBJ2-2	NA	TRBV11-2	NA	CASSLALGANTGELFF	TGTGCCAGCAGCTTAGCATTAGGGGCGAACACCGGGGAGCTGTTTTTT
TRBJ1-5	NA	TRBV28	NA	CACRNYGQPQHF	TGTGCCTGTCGGAACTACGGCCAGCCCCAGCATTTT